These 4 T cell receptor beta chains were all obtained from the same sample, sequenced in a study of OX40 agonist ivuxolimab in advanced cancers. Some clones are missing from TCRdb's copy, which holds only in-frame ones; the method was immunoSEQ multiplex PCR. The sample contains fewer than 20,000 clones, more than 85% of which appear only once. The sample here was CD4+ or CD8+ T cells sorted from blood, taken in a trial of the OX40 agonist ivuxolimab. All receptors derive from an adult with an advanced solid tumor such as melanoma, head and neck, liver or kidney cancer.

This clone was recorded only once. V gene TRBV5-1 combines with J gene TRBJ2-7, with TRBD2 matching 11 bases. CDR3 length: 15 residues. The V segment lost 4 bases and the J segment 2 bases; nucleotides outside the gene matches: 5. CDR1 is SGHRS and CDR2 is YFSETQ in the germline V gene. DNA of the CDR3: TGCGCCAGCAGCACCGGGACTAGCGGCCCCTACGAGCAGTACTTC. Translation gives CASSTGTSGPYEQYF.

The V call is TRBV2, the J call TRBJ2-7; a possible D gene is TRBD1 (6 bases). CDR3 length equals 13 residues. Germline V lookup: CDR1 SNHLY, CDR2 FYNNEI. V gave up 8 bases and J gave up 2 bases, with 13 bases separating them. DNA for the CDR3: TGTGCCAGCTTGCAGGGGAACGCCTACGAGCAGTACTTC. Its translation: CASLQGNAYEQYF. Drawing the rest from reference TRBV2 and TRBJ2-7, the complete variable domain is EPEVTQTPSHQVTQMGQEVILRCVPISNHLYFYWYRQILGQKVEFLVSFYNNEISEKSEIFDDQFSVERPDGSNFTLKIRSTKLEDSAMYFCASLQGNAYEQYFGPGTRLTVT.

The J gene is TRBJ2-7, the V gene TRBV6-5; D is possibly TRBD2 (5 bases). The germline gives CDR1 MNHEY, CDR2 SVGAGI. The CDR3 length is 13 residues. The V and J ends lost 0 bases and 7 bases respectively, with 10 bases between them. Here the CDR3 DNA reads TGTGCCAGCAGTTACTCCTACCCGGGAGAGCAGTACTTC. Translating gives CASSYSYPGEQYF.

CDR3 bases: TGTGCCAGCAGCGTAGCCTTAGGGGTAGATACGCAGTATTTT. Its translation is CASSVALGVDTQYF. This chain joins TRBV9 and TRBJ2-3, with TRBD1 as a possible D gene (5 bases). Per the germline V gene, CDR1 is SGDLS and CDR2 is YYNGEE. This CDR3 has 14 residues. Between the trimmed V and J ends, which lost 0 bases and 5 bases, there was a span of 10 bases.